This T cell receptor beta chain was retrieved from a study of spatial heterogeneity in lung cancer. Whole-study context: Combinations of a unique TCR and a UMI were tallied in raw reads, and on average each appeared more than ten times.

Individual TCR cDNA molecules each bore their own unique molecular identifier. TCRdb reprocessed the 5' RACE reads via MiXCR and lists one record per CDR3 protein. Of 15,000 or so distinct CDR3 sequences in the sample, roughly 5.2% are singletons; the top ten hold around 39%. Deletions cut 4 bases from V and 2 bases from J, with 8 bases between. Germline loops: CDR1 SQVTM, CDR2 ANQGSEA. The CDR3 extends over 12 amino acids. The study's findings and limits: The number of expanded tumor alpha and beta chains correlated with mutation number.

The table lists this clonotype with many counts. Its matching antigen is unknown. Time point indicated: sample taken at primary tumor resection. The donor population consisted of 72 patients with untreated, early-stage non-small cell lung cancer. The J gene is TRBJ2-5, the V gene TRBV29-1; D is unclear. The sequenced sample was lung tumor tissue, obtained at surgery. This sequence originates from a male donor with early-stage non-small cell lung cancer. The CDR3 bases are TGCAGCGTTGTGCCCGGGCAAGAGACCCAGTACTTC. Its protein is CSVVPGQETQYF.